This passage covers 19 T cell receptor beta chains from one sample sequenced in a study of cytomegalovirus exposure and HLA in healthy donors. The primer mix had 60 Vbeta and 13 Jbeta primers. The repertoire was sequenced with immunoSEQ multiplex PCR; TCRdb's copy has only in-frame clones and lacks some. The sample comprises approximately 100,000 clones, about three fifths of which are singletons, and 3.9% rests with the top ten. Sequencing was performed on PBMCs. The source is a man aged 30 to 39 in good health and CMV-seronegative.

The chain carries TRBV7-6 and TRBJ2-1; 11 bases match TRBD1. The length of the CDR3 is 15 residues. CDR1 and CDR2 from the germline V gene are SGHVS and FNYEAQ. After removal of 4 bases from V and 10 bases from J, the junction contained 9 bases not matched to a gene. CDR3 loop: CASSSQDRGLGEQFF. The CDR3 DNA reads TGTGCCAGCAGCTCCCAGGACAGGGGGCTTGGGGAGCAGTTCTTC.

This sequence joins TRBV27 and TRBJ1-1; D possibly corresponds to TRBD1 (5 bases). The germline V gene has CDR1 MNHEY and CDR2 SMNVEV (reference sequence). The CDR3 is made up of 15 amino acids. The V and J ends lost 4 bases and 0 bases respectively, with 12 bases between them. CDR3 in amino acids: CASSSRTQLNTEAFF. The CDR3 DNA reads TGTGCCAGCAGTTCTCGGACACAGCTGAACACTGAAGCTTTCTTT.

The CDR3 sequence: CASSMPRFLAGGNEQFF. The CDR3 DNA is TGTGCCAGTAGTATGCCCCGCTTTCTAGCGGGAGGGAATGAGCAGTTCTTC. The V and J genes are TRBV19 and TRBJ2-1; 12 bases map to TRBD2. J gave up 7 bases and V 3 bases, and 10 bases lay outside the gene matches. CDR1 and CDR2 (germline): LNHDA, SQIVND (reference sequence). This CDR3 contains 17 residues.

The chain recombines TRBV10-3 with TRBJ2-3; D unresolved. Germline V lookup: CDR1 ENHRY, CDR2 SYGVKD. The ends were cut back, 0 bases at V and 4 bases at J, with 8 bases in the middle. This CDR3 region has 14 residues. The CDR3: CAISESRNSDTQYF. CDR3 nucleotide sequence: TGTGCCATCAGTGAGTCTCGTAATTCAGATACGCAGTATTTT.

The CDR3 DNA reads as TGTGCCAGCAGGCTACGGGGGACTCATACCCAAGATAGCAATCAGCCCCAGCATTTT. This translates into CASRLRGTHTQDSNQPQHF. The chain recombines TRBV6-4 with TRBJ1-5; a possible D gene is TRBD1 (5 bases). Trimming left V 6 bases short and J 0 bases short, with 24 bases between. The CDR3 totals 19 residues. The germline V gene has CDR1 MRHNA and CDR2 SNTAGT.

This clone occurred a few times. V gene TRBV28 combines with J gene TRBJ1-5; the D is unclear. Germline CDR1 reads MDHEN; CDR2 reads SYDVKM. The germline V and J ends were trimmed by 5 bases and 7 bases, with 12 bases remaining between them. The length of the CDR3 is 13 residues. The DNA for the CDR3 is TGTGCCAGCAGTGTCGCAGGATCACAGCCCCAGCATTTT. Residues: CASSVAGSQPQHF.

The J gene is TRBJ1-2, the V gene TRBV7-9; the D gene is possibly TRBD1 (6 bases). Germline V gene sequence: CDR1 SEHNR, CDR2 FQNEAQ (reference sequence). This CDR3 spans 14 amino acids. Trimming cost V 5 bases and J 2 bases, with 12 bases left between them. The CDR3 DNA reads TGTGCCAGCAGCCCCTCGGGGGGCAACTATGGCTACACCTTC. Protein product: CASSPSGGNYGYTF.

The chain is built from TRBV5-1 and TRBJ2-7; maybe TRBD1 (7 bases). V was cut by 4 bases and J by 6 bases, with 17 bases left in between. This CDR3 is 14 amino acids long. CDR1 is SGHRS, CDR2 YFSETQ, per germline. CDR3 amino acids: CASSPGDSPLEQYF. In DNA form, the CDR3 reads TGCGCCAGCAGCCCGGGGGACAGTCCCCTCGAGCAGTACTTC. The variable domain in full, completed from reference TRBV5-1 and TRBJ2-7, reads KAGVTQTPRYLIKTRGQQVTLSCSPISGHRSVSWYQQTPGQGLQFLFEYFSETQRNKGNFPGRFSGRQFSNSRSEMNVSTLELGDSALYLCASSPGDSPLEQYFGPGTRLTVT.

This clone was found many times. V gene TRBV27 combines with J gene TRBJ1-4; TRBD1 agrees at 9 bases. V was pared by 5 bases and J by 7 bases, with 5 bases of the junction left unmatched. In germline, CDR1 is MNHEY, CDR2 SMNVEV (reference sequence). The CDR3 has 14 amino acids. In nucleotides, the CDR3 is TGTGCCAGCAGTGACCTGACAGGGGGTGAAAAACTGTTTTTT. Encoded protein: CASSDLTGGEKLFF.

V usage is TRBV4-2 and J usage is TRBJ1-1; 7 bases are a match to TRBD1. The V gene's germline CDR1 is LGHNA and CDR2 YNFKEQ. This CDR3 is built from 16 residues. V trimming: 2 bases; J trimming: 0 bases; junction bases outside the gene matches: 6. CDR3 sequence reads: CASSQWDRAVNTEAFF. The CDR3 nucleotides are TGTGCCAGCAGCCAATGGGACAGAGCAGTGAACACTGAAGCTTTCTTT.

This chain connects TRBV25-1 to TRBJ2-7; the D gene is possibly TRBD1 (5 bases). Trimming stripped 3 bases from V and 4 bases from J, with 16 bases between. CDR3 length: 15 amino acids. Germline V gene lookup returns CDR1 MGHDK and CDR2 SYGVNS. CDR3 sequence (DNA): TGTGCCAGCAGTGATACAGGCTTGGCCCCTTACGAGCAGTACTTC. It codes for CASSDTGLAPYEQYF.

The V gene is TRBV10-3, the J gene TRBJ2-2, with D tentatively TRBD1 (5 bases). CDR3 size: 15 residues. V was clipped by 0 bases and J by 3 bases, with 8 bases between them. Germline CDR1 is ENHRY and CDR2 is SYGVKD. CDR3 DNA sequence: TGTGCCATCAGTGAGTCAGGGGCCGACACCGGGGAGCTGTTTTTT. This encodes CAISESGADTGELFF.

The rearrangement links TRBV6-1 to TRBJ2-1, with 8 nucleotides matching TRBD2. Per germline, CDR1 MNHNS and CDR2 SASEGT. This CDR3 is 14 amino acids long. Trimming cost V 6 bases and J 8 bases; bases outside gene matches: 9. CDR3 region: CASRRSGGIDEQFF. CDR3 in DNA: TGTGCCAGCAGGAGGTCGGGGGGGATCGATGAGCAGTTCTTC.

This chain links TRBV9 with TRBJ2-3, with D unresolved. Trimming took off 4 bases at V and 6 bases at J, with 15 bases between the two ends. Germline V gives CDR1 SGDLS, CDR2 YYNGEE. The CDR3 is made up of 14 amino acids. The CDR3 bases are TGTGCCAGCAGCCCACCCGACACGCACGATACGCAGTATTTT. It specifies CASSPPDTHDTQYF.

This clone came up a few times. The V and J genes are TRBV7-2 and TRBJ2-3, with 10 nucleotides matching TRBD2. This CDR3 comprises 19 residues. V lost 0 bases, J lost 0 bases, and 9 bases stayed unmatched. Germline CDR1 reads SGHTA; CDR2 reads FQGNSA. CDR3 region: CASSLAFFSGGLSTDTQYF. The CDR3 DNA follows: TGTGCCAGCAGCTTAGCCTTTTTTAGCGGGGGGTTAAGCACAGATACGCAGTATTTT.

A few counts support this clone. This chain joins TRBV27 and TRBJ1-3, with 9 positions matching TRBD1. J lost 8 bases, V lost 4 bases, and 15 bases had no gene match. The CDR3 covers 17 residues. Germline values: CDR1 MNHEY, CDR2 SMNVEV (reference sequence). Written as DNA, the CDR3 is TGTGCCAGCAGTTATGGGATCTCGGACAGGGGAGAACACACCATATATTTT. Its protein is CASSYGISDRGEHTIYF.

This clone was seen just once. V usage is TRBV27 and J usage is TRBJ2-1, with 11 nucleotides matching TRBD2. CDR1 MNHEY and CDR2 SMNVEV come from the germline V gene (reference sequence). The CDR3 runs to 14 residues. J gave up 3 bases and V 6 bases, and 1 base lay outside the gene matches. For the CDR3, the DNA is TGTGCCAGCAGACTAGCGGGAGACTACAATGAGCAGTTCTTC. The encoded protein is CASRLAGDYNEQFF.

The CDR3 here is CASSFGQRDSTYEQYF. The CDR3 DNA is TGTGCCAGCAGCTTCGGGCAAAGGGACAGCACCTACGAGCAGTACTTC. The rearrangement uses TRBV7-9 and TRBJ2-7; 7 nucleotides agree with TRBD1. J gave up 2 bases and V 3 bases, and 10 bases lay outside the gene matches. The CDR3 is 16 amino acids. Germline CDR1 and CDR2: SEHNR and FQNEAQ (reference sequence).

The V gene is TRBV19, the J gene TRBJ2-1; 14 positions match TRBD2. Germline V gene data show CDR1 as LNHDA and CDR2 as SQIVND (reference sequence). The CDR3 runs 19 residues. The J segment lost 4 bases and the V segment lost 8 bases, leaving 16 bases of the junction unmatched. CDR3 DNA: TGTGCCAGTTCAACCGGGCCCCAGACTAGCGGGAGGGAATACAATGAGCAGTTCTTC. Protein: CASSTGPQTSGREYNEQFF.